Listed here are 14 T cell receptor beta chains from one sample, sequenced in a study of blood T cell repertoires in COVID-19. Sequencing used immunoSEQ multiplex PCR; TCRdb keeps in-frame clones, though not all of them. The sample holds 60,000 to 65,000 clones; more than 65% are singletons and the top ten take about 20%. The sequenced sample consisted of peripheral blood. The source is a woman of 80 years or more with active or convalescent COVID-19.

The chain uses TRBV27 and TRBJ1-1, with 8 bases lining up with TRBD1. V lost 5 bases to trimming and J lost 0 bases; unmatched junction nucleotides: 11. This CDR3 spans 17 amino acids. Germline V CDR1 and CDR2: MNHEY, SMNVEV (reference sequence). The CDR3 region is CASSIYRGTGLNTEAFF. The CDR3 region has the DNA TGTGCCAGCAGTATCTACAGGGGGACGGGGTTGAACACTGAAGCTTTCTTT.

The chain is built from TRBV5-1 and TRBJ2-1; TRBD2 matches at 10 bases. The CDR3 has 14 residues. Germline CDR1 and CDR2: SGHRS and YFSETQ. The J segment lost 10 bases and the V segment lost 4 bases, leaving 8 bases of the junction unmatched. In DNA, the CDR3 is TGCGCCAGCAGCGCGAGCGGGGGGGGCTCAGAGCAGTTCTTC. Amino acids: CASSASGGGSEQFF.

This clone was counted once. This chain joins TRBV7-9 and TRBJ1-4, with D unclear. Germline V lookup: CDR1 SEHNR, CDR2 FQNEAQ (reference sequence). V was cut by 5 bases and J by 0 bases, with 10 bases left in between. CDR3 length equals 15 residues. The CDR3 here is CASSRITATNEKLFF. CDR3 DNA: TGTGCCAGCAGCCGTATAACTGCAACTAATGAAAAACTGTTTTTT.

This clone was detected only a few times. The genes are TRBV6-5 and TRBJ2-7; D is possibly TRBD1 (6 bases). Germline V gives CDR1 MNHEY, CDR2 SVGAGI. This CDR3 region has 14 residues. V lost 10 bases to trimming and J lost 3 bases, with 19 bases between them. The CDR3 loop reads CATKGQLTIYEQYF. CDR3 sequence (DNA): TGTGCCACCAAGGGACAACTTACCATCTACGAGCAGTACTTC.

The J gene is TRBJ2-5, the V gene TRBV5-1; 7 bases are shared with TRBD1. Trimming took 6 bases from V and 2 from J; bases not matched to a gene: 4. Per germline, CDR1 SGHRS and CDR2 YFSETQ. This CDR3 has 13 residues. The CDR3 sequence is CASTGQQQETQYF. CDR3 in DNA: TGCGCCAGCACGGGACAGCAGCAAGAGACCCAGTACTTC.

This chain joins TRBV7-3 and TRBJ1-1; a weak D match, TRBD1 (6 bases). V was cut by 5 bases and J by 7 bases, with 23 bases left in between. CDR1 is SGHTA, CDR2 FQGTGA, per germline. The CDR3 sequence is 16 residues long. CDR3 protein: CASSPSRLQGSGEAFF. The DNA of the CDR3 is TGTGCCAGCAGCCCGAGCAGATTACAGGGTTCGGGTGAAGCTTTCTTT.

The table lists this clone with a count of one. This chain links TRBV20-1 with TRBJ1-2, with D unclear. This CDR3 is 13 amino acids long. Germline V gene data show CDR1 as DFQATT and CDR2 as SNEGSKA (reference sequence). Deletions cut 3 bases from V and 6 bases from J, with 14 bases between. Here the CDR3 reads CSASESSAHGYTF. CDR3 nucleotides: TGCAGTGCTAGTGAATCCTCAGCGCATGGCTACACCTTC.

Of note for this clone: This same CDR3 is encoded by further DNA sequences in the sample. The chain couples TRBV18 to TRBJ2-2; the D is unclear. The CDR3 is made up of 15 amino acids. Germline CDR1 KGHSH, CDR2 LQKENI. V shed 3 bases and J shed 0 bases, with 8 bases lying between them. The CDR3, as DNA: TGTGCCAGCTCACCTCGAACAGCGAACACCGGGGAGCTGTTTTTT. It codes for CASSPRTANTGELFF.

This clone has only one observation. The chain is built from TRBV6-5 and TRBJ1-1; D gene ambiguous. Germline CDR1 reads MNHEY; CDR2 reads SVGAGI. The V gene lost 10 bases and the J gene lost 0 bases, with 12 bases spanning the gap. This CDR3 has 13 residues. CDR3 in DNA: TGTGCCACTTCACAGTTGATGAACACTGAAGCTTTCTTT. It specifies CATSQLMNTEAFF.

CDR3 sequence: CASSYYVLGGTHSDTQYF. DNA for the CDR3: TGCGCCAGCAGCTACTACGTACTCGGAGGAACCCACTCAGATACGCAGTATTTT. The rearrangement joins TRBV4-1 to TRBJ2-3; possible D gene TRBD2, 5 bases. V was cut by 5 bases and J by 4 bases, with 25 bases left in between. The CDR3 sequence is 18 residues long. The germline CDR1 and CDR2 sequences are MGHRA and YSYEKL.

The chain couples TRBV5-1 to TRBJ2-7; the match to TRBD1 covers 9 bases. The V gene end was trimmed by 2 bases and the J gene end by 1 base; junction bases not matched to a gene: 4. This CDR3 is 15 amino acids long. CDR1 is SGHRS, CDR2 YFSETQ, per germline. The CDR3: CASSFTGGGSYEQYF. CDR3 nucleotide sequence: TGCGCCAGCAGCTTTACAGGGGGCGGGTCCTACGAGCAGTACTTC.

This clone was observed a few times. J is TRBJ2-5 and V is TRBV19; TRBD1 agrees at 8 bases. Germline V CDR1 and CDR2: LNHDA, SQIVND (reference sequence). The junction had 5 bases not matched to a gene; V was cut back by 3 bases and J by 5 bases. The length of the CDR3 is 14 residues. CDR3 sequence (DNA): TGTGCCAGTAGTATGACAGGGGTGACGGAGACCCAGTACTTC. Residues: CASSMTGVTETQYF.

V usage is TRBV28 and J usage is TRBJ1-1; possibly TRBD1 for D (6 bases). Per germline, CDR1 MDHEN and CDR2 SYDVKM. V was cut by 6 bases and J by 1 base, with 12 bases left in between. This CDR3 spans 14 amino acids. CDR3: CASRLGQQNTEAFF. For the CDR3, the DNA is TGTGCCAGCAGGTTAGGACAGCAGAACACTGAAGCTTTCTTT.

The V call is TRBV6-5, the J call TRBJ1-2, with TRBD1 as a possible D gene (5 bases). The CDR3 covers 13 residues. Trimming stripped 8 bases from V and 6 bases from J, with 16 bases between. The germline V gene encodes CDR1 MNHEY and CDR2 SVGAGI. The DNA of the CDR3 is TGTGCCAGCGGGTCAGGGTCCCCTCATGGCTACACCTTC. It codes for CASGSGSPHGYTF.